The clone carrying this T cell receptor (beta chain) was counted a few times. Its antigen is still unknown. This entry is derived from a study of T-cell memory formation after mild COVID-19. Overall study findings and caveats: Chiefly within CM and EM were the contracting CD4+ clones; CD8+ ones were within EMRA.

Germline lookup yields CDR1 DFQATT and CDR2 SNEGSKA (reference sequence). This CDR3 is built from 14 residues. Trimming at V came to 3 bases and at J to 5 bases, leaving 6 bases not matched to a gene. TCRdb reprocessed the 5' RACE reads via MiXCR and lists one record per CDR3 protein. Here the sample spans 250,000 to 300,000 distinct CDR3 sequences, about 16% being singletons. The receptor comes from a man aged 18 to 29 who had mild COVID-19 (a few samples of this study predate the infection). Cell type and time point are not known. The chain recombines TRBV20-1 with TRBJ2-5, with 10 bases that match TRBD2. Sequencing was done on a sample of PBMCs or a T cell subset sorted from them (not recorded which). The chain's CDR3 is CSASWLAGVETQYF. In DNA, the CDR3 is TGCAGTGCTAGTTGGCTAGCGGGGGTTGAGACCCAGTACTTC.